The clone carrying this T cell receptor (beta chain) was recorded at least ten times. Its antigen remains unknown. The CDR3 is made up of 14 amino acids. Germline V lookup: CDR1 SGHRS, CDR2 YFSETQ. V dropped 1 base and J dropped 9 bases, with 16 bases sitting between them. The source of the sample is a study of Graves' ophthalmopathy and Graves' hyperthyroidism. Notes on the study in general: Blood also carried most expanded thyroid clonotypes exceeding 0.001 frequency.

Aged 18 to 65, hyperthyroidism patients had new diagnoses of under 2 months' duration. Additional autoimmune diseases, uncontrolled infections, pregnancy or lactation disqualified patients. Diagnoses were established from clinical symptoms, serum thyroxine, TRAb, thyroid ultrasound and orbital computed tomography. Amplification targeted the TCR beta CDR3 regions, with RNA transcripts as the source material. Amplification began with first-round RT-PCR using HTBI primers, then second-round multiplex PCR was performed. From the multiplex PCR reads, TCRdb called clonotypes with MiXCR, one entry per CDR3 protein. The sample has 900,000 to 1,200,000 distinct CDR3 sequences, around a third seen once.

The sample consisted of peripheral blood or thyroid tissue (not recorded which). The chain carries TRBV5-1 and TRBJ1-2, with TRBD1 as a possible D gene (6 bases). This TCR was sampled from an adult man with Graves' hyperthyroidism. CDR3 in DNA: TGCGCCAGCAGCTTGACAGGGTTTCGGCCGAGCTACACCTTC. The encoded protein is CASSLTGFRPSYTF.